Below, 11 T cell receptor beta chains from the same sample are listed, as sequenced in a study of cytomegalovirus exposure and HLA in healthy donors. The PCR contained 60 Vbeta and 13 Jbeta primers. Data came from immunoSEQ multiplex PCR; TCRdb stores just in-frame clones and leaves some out. Of 150,000 or so clones in the sample, approximately 82% were seen once. Sequencing was done on a sample of PBMCs. The receptor set was obtained from a female donor in good health and CMV-seronegative.

This clone was seen just once. The chain recombines TRBV18 with TRBJ1-1; perhaps TRBD1 as D (5 bases). The germline V gene encodes CDR1 KGHSH and CDR2 LQKENI. The CDR3 runs to 15 residues. V lost 0 bases and J 3 bases, leaving 11 bases between the germline ends. CDR3 sequence (DNA): TGTGCCAGCTCACCACCCAATCAGGGATACACTGAAGCTTTCTTT. Protein sequence: CASSPPNQGYTEAFF. Full variable domain (outside the CDR3, taken from reference TRBV18 and TRBJ1-1): NAGVMQNPRHLVRRRGQEARLRCSPMKGHSHVYWYRQLPEEGLKFMVYLQKENIIDESGMPKERFSAEFPKEGPSILRIQQVVRGDSAAYFCASSPPNQGYTEAFFGQGTRLTVV.

This chain uses TRBV5-4 with TRBJ2-7; 7 bases fit TRBD2. Germline V gene data show CDR1 as SGHNT and CDR2 as YYREEE (reference sequence). The junction had 10 bases not matched to a gene; V was cut back by 4 bases and J by 6 bases. The CDR3 runs to 14 residues. For the CDR3, the DNA is TGTGCCAGCAGCAGCGGGACTAACCCAGGCGAGCAGTACTTC. This encodes CASSSGTNPGEQYF.

This clone appeared a single time. The chain links TRBV4-1 to TRBJ2-7; the match to TRBD2 covers 10 bases. The CDR3 length is 15 residues. The ends lost 4 bases at V and 5 bases at J; junction bases unmatched: 8. Germline V gene lookup returns CDR1 MGHRA and CDR2 YSYEKL. The CDR3 spells CASSPPSGSADEQYF. DNA of the CDR3: TGCGCCAGCAGCCCCCCTAGCGGGAGTGCGGACGAGCAGTACTTC.

CDR3 nucleotides: TGTGCCTGGAGGGGCCGAGACAGCTATAGCAATCAGCCCCAGCATTTT. Translated, it gives CAWRGRDSYSNQPQHF. The genes are TRBV30 and TRBJ1-5; D perhaps matches TRBD1 (5 bases). This CDR3 region has 16 residues. CDR1 is GTSNPN and CDR2 is SVGIG in the germline V gene (reference sequence). The V and J ends lost 3 bases and 0 bases respectively, with 15 bases between them. Drawing the rest from reference TRBV30 and TRBJ1-5, the complete variable domain is SQTIHQWPATLVQPVGSPLSLECTVEGTSNPNLYWYRQAAGRGLQLLFYSVGIGQISSEVPQNLSASRPQDRQFILSSKKLLLSDSGFYLCAWRGRDSYSNQPQHFGDGTRLSIL.

DNA of the CDR3: TGTGCCAGCAGCCCCCCCCGGCGGCCAAGAGGGAATGAGCAGTTCTTC. It codes for CASSPPRRPRGNEQFF. The rearrangement links TRBV7-9 to TRBJ2-1; TRBD2 might be the D (5 bases). There are 16 residues in the CDR3. The germline V gene has CDR1 SEHNR and CDR2 FQNEAQ (reference sequence). V lost 5 bases to trimming and J lost 7 bases, with 21 bases between them.

Of note for this clone: The germline gene is not matched at one end of the junction; a read error may be the cause. V usage is TRBV5-1 and J usage is TRBJ2-6; the match to TRBD1 covers 7 bases. The germline gives CDR1 SGHRS, CDR2 YFSETQ. There are 15 residues in the CDR3. CDR3 nucleotides: TGCGCCAGCAGCTTAGGGGGCTCTGGGGCCAACGGCCTGACTTTC. It translates to CASSLGGSGANGLTF. The complete variable domain, with remaining parts taken from reference TRBV5-1 and TRBJ2-6, reads KAGVTQTPRYLIKTRGQQVTLSCSPISGHRSVSWYQQTPGQGLQFLFEYFSETQRNKGNFPGRFSGRQFSNSRSEMNVSTLELGDSALYLCASSLGGSGANGLTFGAGSRLTVL.

The table lists this clone with a count of one. V usage is TRBV6-6 and J usage is TRBJ1-3; weak D call: TRBD1 (6 bases). Germline V gene lookup returns CDR1 MNHNY and CDR2 SVGAGI (reference sequence). The CDR3 totals 15 residues. V lost 5 bases and J 2 bases, leaving 13 bases between the germline ends. DNA of the CDR3: TGTGCCAGCAGTCCTAGGAACAGGGCTGGAAACACCATATATTTT. Protein: CASSPRNRAGNTIYF.

V and J are TRBV29-1 and TRBJ2-3, with 10 bases fitting TRBD1. The trim removed 2 bases at V and 3 bases at J, leaving 2 bases unmatched. Germline-derived CDR1 and CDR2 are SQVTM and ANQGSEA. This CDR3 comprises 14 residues. DNA for the CDR3: TGCAGCGTTGAACGACAGGGGGCAACAGATACGCAGTATTTT. Translated, it gives CSVERQGATDTQYF.

This chain uses TRBV28 with TRBJ2-7; 7 bases fit TRBD2. Trimming cost V 1 base and J 3 bases; bases outside gene matches: 6. This CDR3 is built from 15 residues. Germline V gene sequence: CDR1 MDHEN, CDR2 SYDVKM. The CDR3 region has the DNA TGTGCCAGCAGTTTATTCGGGGGGATGGGCTACGAGCAGTACTTC. Its translation is CASSLFGGMGYEQYF. Filled out from reference TRBV28 and TRBJ2-7, the complete variable domain reads DVKVTQSSRYLVKRTGEKVFLECVQDMDHENMFWYRQDPGLGLRLIYFSYDVKMKEKGDIPEGYSVSREKKERFSLILESASTNQTSMYLCASSLFGGMGYEQYFGPGTRLTVT.

This rearrangement joins TRBV27 to TRBJ2-7, with a tentative D call TRBD2 (6 bases). Germline V lookup: CDR1 MNHEY, CDR2 SMNVEV (reference sequence). CDR3 length: 17 residues. With 8 bases removed from V and 0 bases from J, the gap between germline ends came to 23 bases. The CDR3 sequence: CASARSTSSAFSYEQYF. The CDR3 DNA sequence: TGTGCCAGCGCACGCTCTACTAGCAGTGCTTTCTCCTACGAGCAGTACTTC.

The V and J genes are TRBV7-3 and TRBJ2-1; possibly TRBD2 for D (6 bases). Trimming pared 2 bases from V and 10 bases from J, leaving 12 bases between. This CDR3 is built from 13 residues. Germline V gene sequence: CDR1 SGHTA, CDR2 FQGTGA. In DNA, the CDR3 is TGTGCCAGCAGCTTATATACGGGAGACGAGCAGTTCTTC. This translates into CASSLYTGDEQFF.